This T cell receptor (beta chain) was recorded in a study of blood T cell repertoires in COVID-19 (TCRdb year 2020). Notes on the research overall: The collaborator samples originated in the United States, Italy and Spain and spanned the acute and convalescent phases of COVID-19. The prospective study material was composed of cDNA or gDNA derived from T cells, B-cell-depleted T cells, or PBMCs. Deeply sampled blood TCRbeta repertoires from subjects exposed to, actively infected with, or recovered from COVID-19 were included in the dataset. The repertoires were released in a freely available public database intended as a resource for research on the immune response to SARS-CoV-2. The samples were drawn from two sources: the first 160 participants of the ongoing ImmuneRACE study, and about 1,300 subjects contributed by 6 global collaborators. A de-identified subject ID, COVID-19 status, age in years and sex were almost always included in the sample metadata. HLA class I and class II types, where available, came from metadata supplied by the sample provider rather than from assay-based typing. Results the study describes overall, beyond this receptor: The quantity of clinical and demographic metadata differed by source and by participant and was supplied without curation.

As encoded in the germline V gene, CDR1 is SGDLS while CDR2 is YYNGEE. Taken from cysteine to phenylalanine, the CDR3 has 18 residues. Just CDR3 DNA is preserved here, 54 bases in frame from base 1. V was cut back by 4 bases and J by 4 bases, leaving a gap of 24 bases between them. Each collaborating institution followed its own protocols to collect whole blood in K2EDTA tubes. For TCRbeta analysis, collaborators shipped samples as frozen whole blood, isolated PBMCs, or DNA extracted from either of those sample types. To note about this clone: What this receptor recognizes is not known. No quality values exist for individual bases; no much larger clone is one base distant.

TCRbeta CDR3 regions were amplified from genomic DNA by means of the immunoSEQ Assay, a bias-controlled multiplex PCR. The source study handled its data this way. Nucleated cell counts per sample were estimated from amplification of reference gene primers within the assay. To quantify the absolute abundance of each unique TCRbeta CDR3 rearrangement, sequence reads were collapsed and filtered. For each sample, productive Simpson clonality was calculated by taking the square root of Simpson's diversity index across productive rearrangements. The source is immuneACCESS, and TCRdb retained only in-frame sequences with V and J called. Part of the clones is not carried over; for the studies checked, unresolved V genes explain less than half of this, and the remainder is unexplained. V, J and clone size are those of that table, while D and trimming were read from the DNA. Within this sample are fewer than 120,000 clones, with more than 75% of them counted one time only. The ten most abundant clones make up 3% to 3.5% of the sample.

Sequenced input: peripheral blood. The sequence links TRBV9 to TRBJ2-1; matching of 5 bases hints at TRBD2 as the D gene. This receptor was obtained from a woman between 50 and 59 years old with acute or convalescent COVID-19. For the CDR3, the sequence is CASSPPPLGVRVYNEQFF. The sequenced DNA is TGTGCCAGCAGCCCACCGCCCCTCGGTGTGCGGGTATACAATGAGCAGTTCTTC.